This T cell receptor beta chain was captured by sequencing in a study of monozygotic twins with inflammatory bowel disease. Germline CDR1 and CDR2: SGHNT and YENEEA. The CDR3 has 15 residues. TCRdb re-called the 5' RACE reads; every CDR3 protein appears as one record, without DNA. Its clone listing holds about 380,000 distinct CDR3 sequences. This chain connects TRBV11-3 to TRBJ2-3; TCRdb returns TRBD2, unconfirmable since there is no DNA. The TCR originated in a human donor with ulcerative colitis or Crohn's disease, or a healthy co-twin of an affected twin (not recorded which). The sequencing input was blood. The CDR3 loop is CASSFGGVLTDTQYF.